This is a list of T cell receptor beta chains from one sample in a study of lymphopenia after photon versus proton radiotherapy. The protocol was immunoSEQ multiplex PCR, while the TCRdb copy is restricted to in-frame clones and leaves out a portion. The table has approximately 170,000 clones, roughly nine tenths seen once. Source: peripheral blood, taken from a patient treated with photon-based radiotherapy. These receptors came from a middle-aged man with gastric cancer. Each CDR3 is given with its conserved first and last residue. Each record gives: J gene, clone size, V gene, CDR3 length, D gene, CDR3 protein, CDR3 DNA. The D gene is left open where the match is weak. Clone size appears in some rows only: once, few, many, or a class for an expanded clone.

J: TRBJ2-1
size: once
V: TRBV19
length: 15
D: TRBD2
CDR3: CASSMGGSAYNEQFF
DNA: TGTGCCAGTAGTATGGGCGGGAGCGCCTACAATGAGCAGTTCTTC

J: TRBJ1-1
size: .
V: TRBV6-5
length: 13
D: .
CDR3: CASLGHLNTEAFF
DNA: TGTGCCAGTCTTGGACACCTGAACACTGAAGCTTTCTTT

J: TRBJ2-2
size: .
V: TRBV11-2
length: 14
D: .
CDR3: CASSLVGGDGELFF
DNA: TGTGCCAGCAGCTTAGTCGGGGGCGACGGGGAGCTGTTTTTT

J: TRBJ1-1
size: .
V: TRBV9
length: 14
D: TRBD1
CDR3: CASSHRGSGTEAFF
DNA: TGTGCCAGCAGCCACAGGGGTTCGGGAACTGAAGCTTTCTTT

J: TRBJ1-2
size: .
V: TRBV19
length: 15
D: .
CDR3: CASSRLGGAFVGYTF
DNA: TGTGCCAGTAGTCGCCTTGGAGGGGCTTTTGTGGGCTACACCTTC

J: TRBJ2-3
size: .
V: TRBV9
length: 15
D: .
CDR3: CASSVLAEPTDTQYF
DNA: TGTGCCAGCAGCGTCTTAGCGGAGCCCACAGATACGCAGTATTTT

J: TRBJ1-4
size: .
V: TRBV18
length: 15
D: .
CDR3: CASSPQGPTNEKLFF
DNA: TGTGCCAGCTCACCGCAGGGGCCAACTAATGAAAAACTGTTTTTT

J: TRBJ2-7
size: .
V: TRBV28
length: 16
D: TRBD2
CDR3: CASRGGSSGSGYEQYF
DNA: TGTGCCAGCAGGGGAGGCTCTAGCGGGAGTGGGTACGAGCAGTACTTC

J: TRBJ2-1
size: .
V: TRBV5-6
length: 15
D: .
CDR3: CASSLRGGPASEQFF
DNA: TGTGCCAGCAGCTTGCGCGGAGGGCCAGCCAGTGAGCAGTTCTTC

J: TRBJ2-3
size: .
V: TRBV7-3
length: 14
D: .
CDR3: CASSLQGGTDTQYF
DNA: TGTGCCAGCAGCTTACAGGGTGGGACAGATACGCAGTATTTT

J: TRBJ2-2
size: .
V: TRBV19
length: 13
D: .
CDR3: CASRQGNTGELFF
DNA: TGTGCCAGTAGACAGGGTAACACCGGGGAGCTGTTTTTT

J: TRBJ1-1
size: once
V: TRBV6-6
length: 16
D: .
CDR3: CASSGGQNLARTEAFF
DNA: TGTGCCAGCAGTGGGGGCCAGAACCTAGCTAGGACTGAAGCTTTCTTT

J: TRBJ2-5
size: .
V: TRBV5-4
length: 14
D: .
CDR3: CASSAGGSQETQYF
DNA: TGTGCCAGCAGTGCTGGGGGGAGTCAAGAGACCCAGTACTTC

J: TRBJ2-2
size: .
V: TRBV5-6
length: 15
D: .
CDR3: CASSSYPFTAGELFF
DNA: TGTGCCAGCAGCTCATATCCCTTCACCGCCGGGGAGCTGTTTTTT

J: TRBJ2-5
size: once
V: TRBV7-2
length: 12
D: .
CDR3: CASSPPYETQYF
DNA: TGTGCCAGCAGCCCGCCCTACGAGACCCAGTACTTC

J: TRBJ2-7
size: .
V: TRBV7-8
length: 13
D: .
CDR3: CASSAQGFYEQYF
DNA: TGTGCCAGCAGCGCCCAGGGGTTCTACGAGCAGTACTTC

J: TRBJ2-3
size: .
V: TRBV5-1
length: 14
D: .
CDR3: CASSLYINTDTQYF
DNA: TGCGCCAGCAGCTTGTACATAAACACAGATACGCAGTATTTT

J: TRBJ2-1
size: .
V: TRBV5-1
length: 14
D: .
CDR3: CASSLAGPSNEQFF
DNA: TGCGCCAGCAGCTTGGCGGGGCCGAGCAATGAGCAGTTCTTC